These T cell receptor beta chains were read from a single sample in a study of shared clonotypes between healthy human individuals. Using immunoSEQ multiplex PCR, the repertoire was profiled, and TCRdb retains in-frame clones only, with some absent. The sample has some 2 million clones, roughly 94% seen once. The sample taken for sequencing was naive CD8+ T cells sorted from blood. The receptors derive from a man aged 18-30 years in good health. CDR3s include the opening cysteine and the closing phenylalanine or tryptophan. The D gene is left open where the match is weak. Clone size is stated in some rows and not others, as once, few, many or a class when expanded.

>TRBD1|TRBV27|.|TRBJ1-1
CASSVTGGEGFAEAFF
TGTGCCAGCAGCGTAACAGGGGGCGAGGGTTTCGCTGAAGCTTTCTTT
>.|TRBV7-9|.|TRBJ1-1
CASSLAQGRGTEAFF
TGTGCCAGCAGCTTAGCGCAAGGGAGGGGCACTGAAGCTTTCTTT
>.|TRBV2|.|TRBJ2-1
CASRIQALSSYNEQFF
TGTGCCAGCAGAATACAGGCCTTGAGCTCCTACAATGAGCAGTTCTTC
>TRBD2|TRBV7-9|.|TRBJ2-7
CASSSLSGLAGDEQYF
TGTGCCAGCAGCTCACTATCGGGACTAGCGGGAGACGAGCAGTACTTC
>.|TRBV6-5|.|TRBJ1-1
CASSYYLADTEAFF
TGTGCCAGCAGTTATTATCTGGCCGACACTGAAGCTTTCTTT
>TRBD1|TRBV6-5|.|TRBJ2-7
CASSTGVGYEQYF
TGTGCCAGCAGTACAGGGGTAGGGTACGAGCAGTACTTC
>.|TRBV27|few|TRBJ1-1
CASSLSGRTEAFF
TGTGCCAGCAGTTTATCTGGGAGAACTGAAGCTTTCTTT
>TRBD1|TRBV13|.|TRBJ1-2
CASRVQGNYGYTF
TGTGCCAGCAGAGTACAGGGGAACTATGGCTACACCTTC
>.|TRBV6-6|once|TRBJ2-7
CASSYAGSSYEQYF
TGTGCCAGCAGTTATGCAGGGTCGTCCTACGAGCAGTACTTC
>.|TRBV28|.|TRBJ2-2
CASSTPPLANTGELFF
TGTGCCAGCAGCACTCCTCCTCTCGCGAACACCGGGGAGCTGTTTTTT
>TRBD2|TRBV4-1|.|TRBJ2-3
CASSHLGLAGLRDTQYF
TGCGCCAGCAGCCACCTAGGACTAGCGGGACTCCGAGATACGCAGTATTTT
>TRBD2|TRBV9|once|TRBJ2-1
CASSVGGGAASHEQFF
TGTGCCAGCAGCGTAGGCGGGGGGGCCGCATCCCATGAGCAGTTCTTC
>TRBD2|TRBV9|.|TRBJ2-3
CASSAGGGTDTQYF
TGTGCCAGCAGCGCCGGGGGGGGCACAGATACGCAGTATTTT
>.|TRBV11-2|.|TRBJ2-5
CASSLGWETAQETQYF
TGTGCCAGCAGCTTAGGTTGGGAGACAGCACAAGAGACCCAGTACTTC
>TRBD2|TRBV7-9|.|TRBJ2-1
CASSLRLAGPSSYNEQFF
TGTGCCAGCAGCTTAAGACTAGCGGGGCCGAGCTCCTACAATGAGCAGTTCTTC
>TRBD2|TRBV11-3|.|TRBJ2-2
CASSSLAEGTGELFF
TGTGCCAGCAGCTCACTAGCGGAAGGCACCGGGGAGCTGTTTTTT
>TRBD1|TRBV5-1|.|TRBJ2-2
CASSLESQGANTGELFF
TGCGCCAGCAGCTTGGAATCCCAGGGGGCGAACACCGGGGAGCTGTTTTTT
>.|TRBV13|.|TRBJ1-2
CASSSVGALVHSNYGYTF
TGTGCCAGCAGCTCCGTAGGGGCTCTAGTACACTCGAACTATGGCTACACCTTC
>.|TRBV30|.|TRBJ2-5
CAWSVGDQETQYF
TGTGCCTGGAGTGTTGGTGACCAAGAGACCCAGTACTTC
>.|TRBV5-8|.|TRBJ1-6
CASSLGGTSPLHF
TGTGCCAGCAGCTTGGGCGGGACCTCACCCCTCCACTTT
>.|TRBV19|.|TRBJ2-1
CATGRSVSYNEQFF
TGTGCCACCGGGAGATCGGTCTCCTACAATGAGCAGTTCTTC
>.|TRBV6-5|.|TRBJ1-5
CASSPIMGSNQPQHF
TGTGCCAGCAGTCCCATTATGGGAAGCAATCAGCCCCAGCATTTT
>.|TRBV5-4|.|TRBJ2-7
CASSDASNGPGTYEQYF
TGTGCCAGCAGCGACGCCTCGAACGGTCCCGGTACCTACGAGCAGTACTTC
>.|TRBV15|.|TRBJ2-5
CATSRVMGETQYF
TGTGCCACCAGCAGGGTCATGGGAGAGACCCAGTACTTC
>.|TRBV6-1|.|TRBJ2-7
CASSEEVQSYEQYF
TGTGCCAGCAGTGAAGAGGTACAGTCTTACGAGCAGTACTTC
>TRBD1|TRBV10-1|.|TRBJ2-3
CASSETAPDRGKDTQYF
TGCGCCAGCAGTGAGACCGCACCGGACAGGGGAAAAGATACGCAGTATTTT
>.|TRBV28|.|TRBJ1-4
CASSYLRDIATNEKLFF
TGTGCCAGCAGTTACCTCCGGGACATCGCAACTAATGAAAAACTGTTTTTT
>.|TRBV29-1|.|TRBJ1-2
CSVEVEGLGGYTF
TGCAGCGTTGAAGTTGAGGGGCTAGGTGGCTACACCTTC
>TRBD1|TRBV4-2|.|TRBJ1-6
CASSPAATGRTPNSPLHF
TGTGCCAGCAGCCCAGCCGCGACAGGGAGGACGCCGAATTCACCCCTCCACTTT
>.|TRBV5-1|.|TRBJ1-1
CASSLRSGPEAFF
TGCGCCAGCAGCTTGCGTTCAGGGCCTGAAGCTTTCTTT
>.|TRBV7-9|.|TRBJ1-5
CASSLGLGNQPQHF
TGTGCCAGCAGCTTAGGTCTGGGAAATCAGCCCCAGCATTTT
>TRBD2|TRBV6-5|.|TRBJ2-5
CASSYGEGVETQYF
TGTGCCAGCAGTTACGGGGAGGGTGTGGAGACCCAGTACTTC
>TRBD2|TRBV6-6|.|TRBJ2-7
CASSYSGDLNYEQYF
TGTGCCAGCAGTTACAGCGGGGATTTAAACTACGAGCAGTACTTC
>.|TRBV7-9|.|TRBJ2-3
CASSLIGGPDTQYF
TGTGCCAGCAGCTTAATAGGGGGGCCCGATACGCAGTATTTT
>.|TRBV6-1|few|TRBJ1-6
CASSESGSKNSPLHF
TGTGCCAGCAGTGAGTCGGGGAGTAAAAATTCACCCCTCCACTTT
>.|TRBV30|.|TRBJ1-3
CAWSLDSSGNTIYF
TGTGCCTGGAGCCTAGACAGCTCTGGAAACACCATATATTTT
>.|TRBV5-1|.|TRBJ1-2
CASSPGTNFYGYTF
TGCGCCAGCAGCCCGGGGACAAATTTTTATGGCTACACCTTC
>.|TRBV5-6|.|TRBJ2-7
CASSGQGSSYEQYF
TGTGCCAGCAGCGGCCAGGGTAGCTCCTACGAGCAGTACTTC
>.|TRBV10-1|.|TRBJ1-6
CASSSQENSPLHF
TGCGCCAGCAGTTCTCAGGAAAATTCACCCCTCCACTTT
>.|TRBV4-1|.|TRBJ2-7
CASSLTGSGYEQYF
TGCGCCAGCAGCCTAACAGGGAGCGGCTACGAGCAGTACTTC
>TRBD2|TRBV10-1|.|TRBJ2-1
CASSDLTSGTPWEQFF
TGCGCCAGCAGTGATTTGACTAGCGGGACGCCATGGGAGCAGTTCTTC
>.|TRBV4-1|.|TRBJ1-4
CASSQWQGGEKLFF
TGCGCCAGCAGCCAATGGCAGGGTGGTGAAAAACTGTTTTTT
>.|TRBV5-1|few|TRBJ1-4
CASSLGGEKLFF
TGCGCCAGCAGTTTAGGCGGGGAAAAACTGTTTTTT
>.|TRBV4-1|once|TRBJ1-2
CASSQDEGGYGYTF
TGCGCCAGCAGCCAAGATGAGGGTGGGTATGGCTACACCTTC